These 11 T cell receptor beta chains were all obtained from the same sample, sequenced in a study of T-cell memory formation after mild COVID-19. One entry per CDR3 protein, called by TCRdb with MiXCR from the 5' RACE reads. The sample includes approximately 440,000 distinct CDR3 sequences, about 20% seen only once; the top ten take around 8%. The sequenced material came from PBMCs or a T cell subset sorted from them (not recorded which). These receptors came from an adult woman who had mild COVID-19 (a few samples of this study predate the infection). Cell type and time point are not known.

The chain has TRBV25-1 and TRBJ2-2; tentatively, D is TRBD1 (5 bases). CDR1 is MGHDK and CDR2 is SYGVNS in the germline V gene. V was shortened by 2 bases and J by 1 base, with 8 bases between the two germline ends. CDR3 size: 15 residues. In nucleotides, the CDR3 is TGTGCCAGCAGTGAACAGGGTAGGAACACCGGGGAGCTGTTTTTT. Amino acids: CASSEQGRNTGELFF.

This clonotype was recorded at least ten times. The CDR3 spells CASSFTGGADTQYF. The CDR3 DNA is TGTGCCAGCAGCTTTACGGGGGGGGCAGATACGCAGTATTTT. V and J are TRBV7-2 and TRBJ2-3, with TRBD2 matching 8 bases. V dropped 3 bases and J dropped 4; count of bases not matched to a gene: 3. The germline CDR1 and CDR2 sequences are SGHTA and FQGNSA. CDR3 length: 14 residues.

V gene TRBV7-8 combines with J gene TRBJ2-7, with D maybe TRBD1 (7 bases). The CDR3 sequence is 15 residues long. Germline loops: CDR1 SGHVS, CDR2 FQNEAQ. With 4 bases removed from V and 2 bases from J, the gap between germline ends came to 15 bases. The DNA of the CDR3 is TGTGCCAGCAGCTCGAGGAGGGGGCTGCCCTACGAGCAGTACTTC. Translating gives CASSSRRGLPYEQYF. Together with reference TRBV7-8 and TRBJ2-7, the CDR3 gives the full variable domain: GAGVSQSPRYKVAKRGQDVALRCDPISGHVSLFWYQQALGQGPEFLTYFQNEAQLDKSGLPSDRFFAERPEGSVSTLKIQRTQQEDSAVYLCASSSRRGLPYEQYFGPGTRLTVT.

This clonotype has a handful of counts. The chain is built from TRBV5-5 and TRBJ1-2, with TRBD1 matching 7 bases. V was clipped by 0 bases and J by 6 bases; unmatched bases: 2. The CDR3 loop spans 13 amino acids. Germline V gene data show CDR1 as SGHKS and CDR2 as YYEKEE (reference sequence). The CDR3 spells CASSLVTGDGYTF. Written as DNA, the CDR3 is TGTGCCAGCAGCTTGGTAACAGGGGATGGCTACACCTTC. Full variable domain (missing parts from reference TRBV5-5 and TRBJ1-2): DAGVTQSPTHLIKTRGQQVTLRCSPISGHKSVSWYQQVLGQGPQFIFQYYEKEERGRGNFPDRFSARQFPNYSSELNVNALLLGDSALYLCASSLVTGDGYTFGSGTRLTVV.

This chain joins TRBV3-1 and TRBJ1-2; no reliable D call. Germline values: CDR1 LGHDT, CDR2 YNNKEL (reference sequence). The CDR3 extends over 14 amino acids. V dropped 1 base and J dropped 5 bases, with 11 bases sitting between them. CDR3 residues: CASSQVRQLYGYTF. CDR3 coding DNA: TGTGCCAGCAGCCAAGTAAGGCAGCTTTATGGCTACACCTTC.

The V and J genes are TRBV3-1 and TRBJ2-3; D is undetermined. The CDR3 is made up of 14 amino acids. V was shortened by 0 bases and J by 8 bases, with 12 bases between the two germline ends. CDR1 and CDR2 (germline): LGHDT, YNNKEL (reference sequence). The CDR3 DNA follows: TGTGCCAGCAGCCAAGATCGGGCTATCGGTACGCAGTATTTT. It codes for CASSQDRAIGTQYF.

The CDR3 nucleotides are TGTGCCAGCAGTTATCTGACAGGTATGAACACTGAAGCTTTCTTT. Its protein is CASSYLTGMNTEAFF. The chain is built from TRBV12-3 or TRBV12-4 and TRBJ1-1, with D possibly being TRBD1 (6 bases). Between the trimmed V and J ends, which lost 4 bases and 0 bases, there was a span of 12 bases. CDR3 length: 15 amino acids.

This clonotype was found once. The chain has TRBV19 and TRBJ2-7; 7 nucleotides match TRBD1. J gave up 4 bases and V 5 bases, and 8 bases lay outside the gene matches. The CDR3 contains 14 residues. Germline CDR1 reads LNHDA; CDR2 reads SQIVND (reference sequence). The CDR3 here is CASSESIQGYEQYF. The CDR3 coding sequence is TGTGCCAGTAGTGAATCGATACAGGGGTACGAGCAGTACTTC. Full variable domain (remainder filled in from reference TRBV19 and TRBJ2-7): DGGITQSPKYLFRKEGQNVTLSCEQNLNHDAMYWYRQDPGQGLRLIYYSQIVNDFQKGDIAEGYSVSREKKESFPLTVTSAQKNPTAFYLCASSESIQGYEQYFGPGTRLTVT.

This clonotype was counted only a few times. V is TRBV5-1 and J is TRBJ2-1; 11 nucleotides line up with TRBD2. V lost 4 bases, J lost 3 bases, and 6 bases stayed unmatched. The length of the CDR3 is 16 residues. Germline V gives CDR1 SGHRS, CDR2 YFSETQ. The CDR3 is CASSPGLAGLYNEQFF. For the CDR3, the DNA is TGCGCCAGCAGCCCCGGACTAGCGGGTCTCTACAATGAGCAGTTCTTC.

The chain combines TRBV5-5 with TRBJ2-2; tentative D call: TRBD1 (6 bases). Germline loops: CDR1 SGHKS, CDR2 YYEKEE (reference sequence). V lost 0 bases to trimming and J lost 6 bases, with 12 bases between them. The CDR3 runs to 15 residues. The CDR3 region is CASSLGQAHAGELFF. The CDR3 nucleotides read TGTGCCAGCAGCTTGGGACAGGCTCACGCCGGGGAGCTGTTTTTT.

This clonotype has only a few counts. The chain couples TRBV7-8 to TRBJ1-6, with TRBD1 as a possible D gene (6 bases). The CDR3 contains 18 residues. V was pared by 5 bases and J by 0 bases, with 17 bases between. Germline CDR1 is SGHVS and CDR2 is FQNEAQ. CDR3 loop: CASSQRGHTNSYNSPLHF. CDR3 nucleotides: TGTGCCAGCAGCCAAAGGGGACATACGAACTCCTATAATTCACCCCTCCACTTT.